This T cell receptor (beta chain) was recovered during a study of T cell repertoires in cytomegalovirus infection (dated by TCRdb to between 2018 and 2020). Regarding the complete study: Recently identified HLA-C-restricted CMV epitopes, whose presentation resists viral immunomodulation, were targeted by peptide stimulations together with well-studied HLA-B-restricted epitopes. Donor HLA type was relevant to the analysis, because carriage of CMV infection together with the matching HLA type was indicated by public TCR beta signatures. Overall results and qualifications from the work: Cumulative frequency of public TCR beta family members discriminated carriers of CMV infection plus the relevant HLA type in this cohort and an independent 352-donor cohort. The ex vivo response was dominated by HLA-C-restricted CMV-specific TCR beta clonotypes, and the single most frequent clonotype in two of eight donors was supplied by these HLA-C-restricted clonotypes.

This clonotype was counted many times. Which antigen it targets is not known. No much larger clone is present one base from it, and per-base qualities are unavailable. V drops 1 base and J drops 5 bases, leaving 11 bases in between. Per the germline V gene (reference sequence), SEHNR is the CDR1 and FQNEAQ is the CDR2. Including cysteine and phenylalanine, the CDR3 has 14 amino acids. Only the CDR3 DNA is retained, 42 bases long and in frame from the first base. The run used an Illumina HiSeq 1500. TCRdb reworked the public reads: Q25 trimming with fastp, MiXCR clone assembly, productive beta chains retained. Rows merge per CDR3 protein into single entries with the most common DNA and genes. In all, the sample holds some 100,000 distinct CDR3 sequences, and around 31% of those were seen once. The top ten clonotypes cover roughly 81% of the sample. The sample's treatment or condition label, in plain terms: in vitro stimulation with specific CMV peptide epitopes to enrich CMV-specific T cells.

This receptor was taken from a human donor in good health (CMV status not recorded). Some clones in this sample may be carry-over from other donors' samples. The V and J segments used are TRBV7-9 and TRBJ2-5, and possibly TRBD1, on 5 matching bases. This sample comprised CD8+ T cells from cultured PBMCs, obtained from culture after CMV antigen stimulation. The CDR3 amino acid sequence is: CASSLGTGVETQYF. The nucleotide sequence is TGTGCCAGCAGCTTAGGCACAGGTGTGGAGACCCAGTACTTC.